This T cell receptor (beta chain) stems from a study of T-cell memory formation after mild COVID-19. Findings of the study overall: Largely, contracting CD4+ clones fell within CM and EM, and contracting CD8+ clones within EMRA. Contracting clones, day 15 to 85, had balanced CD4/CD8, and later expanders favored CD4+.

TCRdb processed the 5' RACE reads anew with MiXCR; each CDR3 protein has one entry. The repertoire holds 300,000 to 400,000 distinct CDR3 sequences, with approximately 15% as singletons. Germline CDR1 DFQATT, CDR2 SNEGSKA (reference sequence). Deletions cut 5 bases from V and 0 bases from J, with 8 bases between. CDR3 size: 13 residues. To note about this clonotype: Its cognate antigen is unknown.

The receptor was derived from a man aged 18-30 years who had mild COVID-19 (a few samples of this study predate the infection). Cell type and time point are not known. Sequencing was done on a sample of PBMCs or a T cell subset sorted from them (not recorded which). The rearrangement links TRBV20-1 to TRBJ1-3, with no clear D. The CDR3 here is CSALSYSGNTIYF. CDR3 coding DNA: TGCAGTGCTCTAAGTTACTCTGGAAACACCATATATTTT.